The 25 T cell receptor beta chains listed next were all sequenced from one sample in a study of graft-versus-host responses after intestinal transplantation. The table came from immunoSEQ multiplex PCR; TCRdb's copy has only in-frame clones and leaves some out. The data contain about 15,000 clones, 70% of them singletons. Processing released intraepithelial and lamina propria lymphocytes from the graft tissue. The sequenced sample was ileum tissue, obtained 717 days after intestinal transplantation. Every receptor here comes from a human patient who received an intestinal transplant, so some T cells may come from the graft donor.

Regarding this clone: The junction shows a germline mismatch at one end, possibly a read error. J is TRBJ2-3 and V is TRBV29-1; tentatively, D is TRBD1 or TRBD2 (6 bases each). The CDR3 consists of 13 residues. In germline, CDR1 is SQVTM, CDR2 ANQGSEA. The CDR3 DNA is TGCAGTGTTGAGACGGGGGCCACAGATACGCAGTATTTT. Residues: CSVETGATDTQYF.

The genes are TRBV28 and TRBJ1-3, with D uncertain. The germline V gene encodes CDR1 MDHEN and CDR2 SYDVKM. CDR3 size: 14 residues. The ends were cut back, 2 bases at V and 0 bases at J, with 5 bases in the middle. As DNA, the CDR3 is TGTGCCAGCAGTTTAAGGAACTCTGGAAACACCATATATTTT. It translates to CASSLRNSGNTIYF.

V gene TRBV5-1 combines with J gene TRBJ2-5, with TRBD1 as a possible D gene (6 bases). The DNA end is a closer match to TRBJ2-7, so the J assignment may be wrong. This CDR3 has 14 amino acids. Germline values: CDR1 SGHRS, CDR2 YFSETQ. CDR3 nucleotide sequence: TGCGCCAGCAGCTTGGACAGGGAGAGCTACGAGCAGTACTTC. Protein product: CASSLDRESYEQYF.

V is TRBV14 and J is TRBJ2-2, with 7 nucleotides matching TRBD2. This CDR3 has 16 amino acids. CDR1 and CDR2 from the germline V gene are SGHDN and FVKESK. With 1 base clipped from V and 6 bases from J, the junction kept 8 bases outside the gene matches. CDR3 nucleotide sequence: TGTGCCAGCAGCCAAGGTCTGGGGAGGGCGCCCGGGGAGCTGTTTTTT. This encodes CASSQGLGRAPGELFF.

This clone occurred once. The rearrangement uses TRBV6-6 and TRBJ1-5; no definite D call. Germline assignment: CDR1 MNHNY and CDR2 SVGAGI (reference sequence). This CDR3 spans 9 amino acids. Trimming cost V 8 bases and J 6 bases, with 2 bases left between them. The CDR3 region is CASGQPQHF. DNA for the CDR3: TGTGCCAGCGGTCAGCCCCAGCATTTT.

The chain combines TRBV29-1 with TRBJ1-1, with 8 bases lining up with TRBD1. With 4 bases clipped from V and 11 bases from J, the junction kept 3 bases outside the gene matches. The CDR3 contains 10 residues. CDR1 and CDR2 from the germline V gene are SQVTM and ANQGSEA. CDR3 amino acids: CSVVGDRAFF. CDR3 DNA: TGCAGCGTTGTGGGGGACAGGGCTTTCTTT.

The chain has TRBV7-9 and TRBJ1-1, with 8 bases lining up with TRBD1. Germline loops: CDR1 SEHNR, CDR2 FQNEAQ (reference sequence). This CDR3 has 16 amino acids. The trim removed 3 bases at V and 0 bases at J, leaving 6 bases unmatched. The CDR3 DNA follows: TGTGCCAGCAGCTTCCCCCCAGGGGGCGTGAACACTGAAGCTTTCTTT. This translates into CASSFPPGGVNTEAFF.

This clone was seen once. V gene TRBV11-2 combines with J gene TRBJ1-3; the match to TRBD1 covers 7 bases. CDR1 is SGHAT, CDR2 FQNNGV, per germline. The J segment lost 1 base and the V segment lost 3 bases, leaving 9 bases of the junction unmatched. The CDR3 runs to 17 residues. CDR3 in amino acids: CASSLFDREGSGNTIYF. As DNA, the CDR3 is TGTGCCAGCAGCTTGTTCGACAGGGAAGGATCTGGAAACACCATATATTTT.

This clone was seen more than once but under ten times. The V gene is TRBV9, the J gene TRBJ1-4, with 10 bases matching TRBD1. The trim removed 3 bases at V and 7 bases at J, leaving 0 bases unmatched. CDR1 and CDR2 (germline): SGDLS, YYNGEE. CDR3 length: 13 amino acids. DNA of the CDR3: TGTGCCAGCAGCGGACAGGGGGCTGAAAAACTGTTTTTT. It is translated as CASSGQGAEKLFF.

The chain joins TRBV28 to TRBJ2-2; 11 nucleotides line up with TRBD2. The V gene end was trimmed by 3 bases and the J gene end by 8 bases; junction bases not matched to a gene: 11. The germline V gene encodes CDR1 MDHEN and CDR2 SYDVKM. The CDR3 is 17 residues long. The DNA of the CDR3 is TGTGCCAGCAGTTTTTGGTATCTAGCGGGAGGTTCTGGGGAGCTGTTTTTT. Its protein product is CASSFWYLAGGSGELFF.

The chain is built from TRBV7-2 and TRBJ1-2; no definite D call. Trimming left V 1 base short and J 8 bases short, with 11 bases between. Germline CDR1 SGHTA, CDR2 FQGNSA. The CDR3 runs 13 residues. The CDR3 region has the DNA TGTGCCAGCAGCTTAGGTGGTTCCAGCGGCTACACCTTC. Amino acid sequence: CASSLGGSSGYTF.

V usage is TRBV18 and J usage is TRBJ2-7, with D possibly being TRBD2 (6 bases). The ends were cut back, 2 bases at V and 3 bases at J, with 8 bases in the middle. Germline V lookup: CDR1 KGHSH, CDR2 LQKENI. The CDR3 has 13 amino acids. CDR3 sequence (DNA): TGTGCCAGCTCACCAAATAGCGGCTACGAGCAGTACTTC. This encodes CASSPNSGYEQYF.

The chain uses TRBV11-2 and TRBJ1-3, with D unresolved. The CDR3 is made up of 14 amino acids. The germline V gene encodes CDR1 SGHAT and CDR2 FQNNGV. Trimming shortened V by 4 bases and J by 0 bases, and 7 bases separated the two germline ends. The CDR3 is CASSWGFSGNTIYF. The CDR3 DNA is TGTGCCAGCAGCTGGGGTTTCTCTGGAAACACCATATATTTT.

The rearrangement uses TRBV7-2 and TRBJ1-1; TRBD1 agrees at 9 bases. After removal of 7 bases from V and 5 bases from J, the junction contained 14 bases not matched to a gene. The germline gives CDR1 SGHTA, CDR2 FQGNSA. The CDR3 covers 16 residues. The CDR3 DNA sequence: TGTGCCAGCACCAACCCGGTGGACAGGGGTAGAACTGAAGCTTTCTTT. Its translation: CASTNPVDRGRTEAFF.

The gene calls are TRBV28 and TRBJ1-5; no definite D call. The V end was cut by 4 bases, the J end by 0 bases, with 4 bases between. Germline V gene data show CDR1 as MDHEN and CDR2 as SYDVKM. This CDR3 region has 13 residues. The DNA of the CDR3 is TGTGCCAGCAGTTCATATAGCAATCAGCCCCAGCATTTT. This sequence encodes CASSSYSNQPQHF.

This CDR3 reads CAWGEGYQPQHF. The CDR3 DNA sequence: TGTGCCTGGGGGGAGGGGTACCAGCCCCAGCATTTT. The chain recombines TRBV30 with TRBJ1-5; perhaps TRBD1 as D (5 bases). Trimming shortened V by 5 bases and J by 7 bases, and 12 bases separated the two germline ends. Germline CDR1 and CDR2: GTSNPN and SVGIG (reference sequence). This CDR3 is built from 12 residues.

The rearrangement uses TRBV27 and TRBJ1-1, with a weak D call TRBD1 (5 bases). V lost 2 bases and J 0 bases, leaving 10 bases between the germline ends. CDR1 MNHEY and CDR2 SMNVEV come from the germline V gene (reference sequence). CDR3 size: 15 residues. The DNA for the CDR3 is TGTGCCAGCAGTTTAAGCGACAGCATGAACACTGAAGCTTTCTTT. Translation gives CASSLSDSMNTEAFF.

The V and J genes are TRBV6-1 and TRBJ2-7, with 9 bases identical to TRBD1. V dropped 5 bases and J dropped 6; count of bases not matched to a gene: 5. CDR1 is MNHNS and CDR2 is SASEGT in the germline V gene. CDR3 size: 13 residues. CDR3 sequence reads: CASSKQGASEQYF. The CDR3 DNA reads TGTGCCAGCAGTAAACAGGGGGCATCCGAGCAGTACTTC.

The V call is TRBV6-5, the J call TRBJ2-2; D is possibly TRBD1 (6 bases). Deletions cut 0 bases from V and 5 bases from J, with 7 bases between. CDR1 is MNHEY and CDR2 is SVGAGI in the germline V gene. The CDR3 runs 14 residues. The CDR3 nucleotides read TGTGCCAGCAGTTACTCTGGGACAACCGGGGAGCTGTTTTTT. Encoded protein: CASSYSGTTGELFF.

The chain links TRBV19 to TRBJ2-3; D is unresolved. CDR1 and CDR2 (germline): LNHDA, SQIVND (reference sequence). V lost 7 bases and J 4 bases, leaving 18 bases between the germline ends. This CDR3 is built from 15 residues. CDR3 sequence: CASTPRASRSDTQYF. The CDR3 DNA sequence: TGTGCCAGTACCCCCCGGGCGTCAAGGTCAGATACGCAGTATTTT.

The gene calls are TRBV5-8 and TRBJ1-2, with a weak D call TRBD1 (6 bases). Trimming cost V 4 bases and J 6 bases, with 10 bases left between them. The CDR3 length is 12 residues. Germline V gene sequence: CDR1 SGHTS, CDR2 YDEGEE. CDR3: CASSPYRDGYTF. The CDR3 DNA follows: TGTGCCAGCAGCCCGTACAGGGATGGCTACACCTTC.

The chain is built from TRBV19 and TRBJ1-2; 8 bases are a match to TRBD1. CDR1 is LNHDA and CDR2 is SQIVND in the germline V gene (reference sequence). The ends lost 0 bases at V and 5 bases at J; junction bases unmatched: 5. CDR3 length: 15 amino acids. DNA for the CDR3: TGTGCCAGTAGTATAGATCTAGGGACAGGATATGGCTACACCTTC. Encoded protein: CASSIDLGTGYGYTF.

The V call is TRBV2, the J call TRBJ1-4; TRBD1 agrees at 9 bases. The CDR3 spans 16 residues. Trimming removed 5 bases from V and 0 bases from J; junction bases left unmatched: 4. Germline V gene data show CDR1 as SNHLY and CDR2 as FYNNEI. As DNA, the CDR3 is TGTGCCAGCAGTCGGGGGACAGGGACAACTAATGAAAAACTGTTTTTT. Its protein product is CASSRGTGTTNEKLFF. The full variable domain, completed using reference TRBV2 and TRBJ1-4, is EPEVTQTPSHQVTQMGQEVILRCVPISNHLYFYWYRQILGQKVEFLVSFYNNEISEKSEIFDDQFSVERPDGSNFTLKIRSTKLEDSAMYFCASSRGTGTTNEKLFFGSGTQLSVL.

CDR3 in DNA: TGTGCCAGCAGCTTAGGGCTGGGTTACAATGAGCAGTTCTTC. Protein sequence: CASSLGLGYNEQFF. The J gene is TRBJ2-1, the V gene TRBV7-2, with no clear D. The CDR3 length is 14 residues. Germline V gives CDR1 SGHTA, CDR2 FQGNSA. V gave up 1 base and J gave up 4 bases, with 8 bases separating them.

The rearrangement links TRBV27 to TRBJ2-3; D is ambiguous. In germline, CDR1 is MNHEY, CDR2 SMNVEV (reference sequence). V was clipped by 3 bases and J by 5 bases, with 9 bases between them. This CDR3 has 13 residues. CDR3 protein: CASSFPDRDTQYF. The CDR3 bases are TGTGCCAGCAGTTTTCCGGACCGAGATACGCAGTATTTT.